This T cell receptor beta chain is from a study of cytomegalovirus exposure and HLA in healthy donors. Study-wide findings and caveats: About 87% or about 30% of the time was how often most TCR beta V segments were productive, according to an earlier analysis. In vitro confirmation showed a few CMV-associated chains to be CMV antigen specific. Across HLA loci, a later analysis found differing TCR association rates, with DRB1 most and HLA-C fewest.

Vbeta (60) and Jbeta (13) primers were used in the PCR. The protocol was immunoSEQ multiplex PCR, while the TCRdb copy is restricted to in-frame clones and leaves out a portion. The data hold around 180,000 clones, with 80% observed a single time. Comment on this clone: Antigen unknown.

The CDR3 is 15 amino acids. V shed 0 bases, J shed 3 bases, and the junction held 4 bases outside the gene matches. CDR1 SGHRS and CDR2 YFSETQ come from the germline V gene. This TCR came from a man aged 30 to 45 in good health and CMV-seropositive. This chain links TRBV5-1 with TRBJ2-3; TRBD1 matches at 7 bases. Sequences were obtained from PBMCs. This chain's CDR3 is CASSLDDRDTDTQYF. In DNA, the CDR3 is TGCGCCAGCAGCTTGGACGACAGGGATACAGATACGCAGTATTTT.